This T cell receptor beta chain derives from a study of T cells in localized non-small cell lung cancer. Details on this clone: What it binds is unknown.

Method: immunoSEQ multiplex PCR; TCRdb's copy keeps in-frame clones and lacks some. The sample holds 50,000 to 65,000 clones, around 81% seen once. General study results and limits: Measurement of T cell clonality placed uninvolved adjacent lung highest, above the level in tumor. Because sequencing included only one region (of the tumor), heterogeneity remains possible. Researchers found a median roughly 56 of the top 100 tumor clones in adjacent lung. Higher T cell density in the blood was associated with longer overall survival, whereas higher adjacent-lung clonality associated with shorter survival.

The CDR3 runs 13 residues. Germline lookup yields CDR1 SNHLY and CDR2 FYNNEI. V was cut by 7 bases and J by 2 bases, with 10 bases left in between. The TCR comes from a woman between 40 and 69 years old with stage II lung adenocarcinoma. Sequences were derived from PBMCs, sampled before any cancer treatment. The chain has TRBV2 and TRBJ2-3, with a weak D call TRBD2 (5 bases). CDR3 coding DNA: TGTGCCAGCACCGGACTTTTCACAGATACGCAGTATTTT. It encodes CASTGLFTDTQYF.